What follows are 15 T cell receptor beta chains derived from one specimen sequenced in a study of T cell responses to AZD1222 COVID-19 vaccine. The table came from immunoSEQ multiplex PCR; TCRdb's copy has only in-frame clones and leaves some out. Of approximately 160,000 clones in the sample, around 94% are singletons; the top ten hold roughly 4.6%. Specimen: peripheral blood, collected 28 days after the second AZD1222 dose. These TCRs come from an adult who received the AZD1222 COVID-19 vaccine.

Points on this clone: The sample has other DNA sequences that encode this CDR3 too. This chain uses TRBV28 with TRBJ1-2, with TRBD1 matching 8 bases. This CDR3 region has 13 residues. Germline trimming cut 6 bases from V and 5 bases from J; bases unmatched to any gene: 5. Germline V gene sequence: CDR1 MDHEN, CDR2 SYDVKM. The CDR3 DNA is TGTGCCAGCAGCTCCGGACAGGGTTATGGCTACACCTTC. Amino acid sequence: CASSSGQGYGYTF.

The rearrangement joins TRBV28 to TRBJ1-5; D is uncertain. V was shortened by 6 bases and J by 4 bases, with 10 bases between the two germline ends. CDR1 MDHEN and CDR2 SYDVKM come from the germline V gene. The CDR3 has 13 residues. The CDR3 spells CASRMTLNQPQHF. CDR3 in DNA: TGTGCCAGCAGAATGACACTTAATCAGCCCCAGCATTTT.

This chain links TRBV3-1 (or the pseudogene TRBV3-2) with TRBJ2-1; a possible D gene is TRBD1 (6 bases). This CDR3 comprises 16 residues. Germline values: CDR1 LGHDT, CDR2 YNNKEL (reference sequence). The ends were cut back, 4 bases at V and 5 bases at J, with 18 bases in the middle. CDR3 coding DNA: TGTGCCAGCAGCCCCCCAGGGGCTCCCTATCACAATGAGCAGTTCTTC. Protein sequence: CASSPPGAPYHNEQFF.

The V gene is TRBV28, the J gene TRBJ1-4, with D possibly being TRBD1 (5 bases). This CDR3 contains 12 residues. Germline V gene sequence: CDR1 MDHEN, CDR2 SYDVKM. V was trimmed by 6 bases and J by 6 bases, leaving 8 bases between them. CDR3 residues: CASSQGYEKLFF. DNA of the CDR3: TGTGCCAGCAGCCAGGGATATGAAAAACTGTTTTTT.

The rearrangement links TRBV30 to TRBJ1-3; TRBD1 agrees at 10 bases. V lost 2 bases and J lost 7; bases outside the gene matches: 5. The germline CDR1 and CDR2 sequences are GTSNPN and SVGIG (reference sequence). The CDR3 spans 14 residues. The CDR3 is CAWSPGTGVNTIYF. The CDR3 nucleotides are TGTGCCTGGAGTCCCGGGACAGGGGTTAACACCATATATTTT.

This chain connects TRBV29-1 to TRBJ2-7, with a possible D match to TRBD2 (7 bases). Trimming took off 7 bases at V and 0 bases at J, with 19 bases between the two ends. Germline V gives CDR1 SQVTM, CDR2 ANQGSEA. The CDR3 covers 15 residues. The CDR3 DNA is TGCAGCGCGCTGGGGGGGGCAGAATTCTCCTACGAGCAGTACTTC. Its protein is CSALGGAEFSYEQYF.

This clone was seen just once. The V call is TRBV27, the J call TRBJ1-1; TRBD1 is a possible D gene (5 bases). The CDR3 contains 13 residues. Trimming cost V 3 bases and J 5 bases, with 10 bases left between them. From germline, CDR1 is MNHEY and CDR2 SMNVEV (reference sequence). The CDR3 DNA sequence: TGTGCCAGCAGTTTCATGGGGCGGACTGAAGCTTTCTTT. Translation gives CASSFMGRTEAFF.

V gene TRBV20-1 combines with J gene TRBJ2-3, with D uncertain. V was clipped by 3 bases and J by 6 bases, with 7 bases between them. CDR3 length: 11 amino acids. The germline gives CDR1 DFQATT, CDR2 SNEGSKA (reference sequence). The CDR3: CSASPGDTQYF. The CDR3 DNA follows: TGCAGTGCTAGCCCAGGTGATACGCAGTATTTT.

In nucleotides, the CDR3 is TGTGCCAGCGGGGACAGGCCATTCGGCTATGGCTACACCTTC. Its translation is CASGDRPFGYGYTF. The chain is built from TRBV6-5 and TRBJ1-2, with 8 bases that match TRBD1. The germline gives CDR1 MNHEY, CDR2 SVGAGI. The CDR3 runs to 14 residues. Trimming removed 8 bases from V and 4 bases from J; junction bases left unmatched: 9.

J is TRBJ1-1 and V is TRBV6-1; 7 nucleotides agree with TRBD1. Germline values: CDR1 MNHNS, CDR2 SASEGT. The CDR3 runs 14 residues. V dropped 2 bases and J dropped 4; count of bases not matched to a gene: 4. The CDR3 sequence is CASSEWDRSTEAFF. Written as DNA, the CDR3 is TGTGCCAGCAGTGAATGGGACAGATCCACTGAAGCTTTCTTT.

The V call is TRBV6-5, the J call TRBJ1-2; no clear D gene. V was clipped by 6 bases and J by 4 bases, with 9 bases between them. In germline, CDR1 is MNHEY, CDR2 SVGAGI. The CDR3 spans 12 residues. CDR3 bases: TGTGCCAGCAGGACCCCGGGCTATGGCTACACCTTC. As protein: CASRTPGYGYTF.

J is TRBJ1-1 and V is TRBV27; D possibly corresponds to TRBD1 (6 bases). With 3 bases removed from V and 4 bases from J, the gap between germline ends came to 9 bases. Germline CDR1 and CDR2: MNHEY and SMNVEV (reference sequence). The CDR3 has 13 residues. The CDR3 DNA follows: TGTGCCAGCAGTTTGGGACAAACCACTGAAGCTTTCTTT. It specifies CASSLGQTTEAFF.

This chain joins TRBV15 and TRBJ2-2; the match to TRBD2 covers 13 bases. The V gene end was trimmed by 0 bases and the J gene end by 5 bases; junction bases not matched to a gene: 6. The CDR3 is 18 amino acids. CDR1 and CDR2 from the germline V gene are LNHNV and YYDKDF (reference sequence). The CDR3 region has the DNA TGTGCCACCAGCAGAGAGAGACTAGCGGGAGGTCGAACCGGGGAGCTGTTTTTT. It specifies CATSRERLAGGRTGELFF.

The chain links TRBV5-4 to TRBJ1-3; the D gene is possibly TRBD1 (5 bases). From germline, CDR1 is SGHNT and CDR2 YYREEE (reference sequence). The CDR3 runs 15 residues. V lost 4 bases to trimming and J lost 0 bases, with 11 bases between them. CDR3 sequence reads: CASSAGRNSGNTIYF. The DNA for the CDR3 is TGTGCCAGCAGCGCGGGACGGAACTCTGGAAACACCATATATTTT. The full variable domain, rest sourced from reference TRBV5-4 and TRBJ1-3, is ETGVTQSPTHLIKTRGQQVTLRCSSQSGHNTVSWYQQALGQGPQFIFQYYREEENGRGNFPPRFSGLQFPNYSSELNVNALELDDSALYLCASSAGRNSGNTIYFGEGSWLTVV.

CDR3 amino acids: CASRKDGGVGGYTF. As DNA, the CDR3 is TGTGCCAGCAGGAAGGACGGCGGAGTAGGAGGCTACACCTTC. The rearrangement joins TRBV27 to TRBJ1-2; the D is unclear. V dropped 6 bases and J dropped 8 bases, with 19 bases sitting between them. The CDR3 extends over 14 amino acids. CDR1 and CDR2 (germline): MNHEY, SMNVEV (reference sequence).